The rows below give T cell receptor beta chains drawn from one sample of a study of cytomegalovirus exposure and HLA in healthy donors. Some clones are missing from TCRdb's copy, which holds only in-frame ones; the method was immunoSEQ multiplex PCR. The profile shows approximately 110,000 clones, around 82% of them singletons. Source material: PBMCs. Receptor source: a young woman in good health and CMV-seropositive. CDR3s include the opening cysteine and the closing phenylalanine or tryptophan. Fields, in order: V gene, J gene, clone size, D gene, CDR3 DNA, CDR3 protein. D genes are given only for firm matches. Where a row states a size, it is once, few, many or the class of an expanded clone; other rows omit it.

>TRBV11-1|TRBJ2-5|-|-
TGTGCCAGCAGTCCTACAAGGGGTCCAGGGCACTTC
CASSPTRGPGHF
>TRBV7-6|TRBJ2-7|-|TRBD1
TGTGCCAGCAAAGAGCAGGGGGACGAGCAGTACTTC
CASKEQGDEQYF
>TRBV29-1|TRBJ1-4|-|-
TGCAGCGTTGAAGGGGGAGGGGGAGTAGCAACTAATGAAAAACTGTTTTTT
CSVEGGGGVATNEKLFF
>TRBV18|TRBJ2-1|-|-
TGTGCCAGCTCACCACGAGGTGACACAGGGTACAATGAGCAGTTCTTC
CASSPRGDTGYNEQFF
>TRBV5-1|TRBJ2-2|-|TRBD1
TGCGCCAGCAGCAGGACAGGCGACACCGGGGAGCTGTTTTTT
CASSRTGDTGELFF
>TRBV30|TRBJ2-3|-|-
TGTGCCTGGAGTGTGGGCGGGAAGTTGGGTACGCAGTATTTT
CAWSVGGKLGTQYF
>TRBV12-1|TRBJ2-1|-|-
TGTGCCAGCAGCTTCGGACTAGCCGGTGGTGAGCAGTTCTTC
CASSFGLAGGEQFF
>TRBV5-6|TRBJ1-3|medium-sized|-
TGTGCCAGCAGCTTGCTCAACACCATATATTTT
CASSLLNTIYF
>TRBV13|TRBJ1-1|-|-
TGTGCCAGCAGCTTGCCCATGAGAAGTGAAGCTTTCTTT
CASSLPMRSEAFF
>TRBV13|TRBJ2-2|-|-
TGTGCCAGCAGCTCCCCCCAGCGGAACACCGGGGAGCTGTTTTTT
CASSSPQRNTGELFF
>TRBV6-1|TRBJ2-5|-|TRBD2
TGTGCCAGCAGTGATAGGGGCAGTCGCGGGGGTATCGGGACCCAGTACTTC
CASSDRGSRGGIGTQYF
>TRBV27|TRBJ1-1|-|-
TGTGCCAGCAGTTCACGACAGGTTCTGGTGAACACTGAAGCTTTCTTT
CASSSRQVLVNTEAFF
>TRBV11-2|TRBJ1-1|-|-
TGTGCCAGCAGCTCTAGAGGAACAGGGATGAACACTGAAGCTTTCTTT
CASSSRGTGMNTEAFF
>TRBV13|TRBJ2-7|-|TRBD2
TGTGCCAGCAGCTTAGAAGGGCTAGCGGGAGCGACGTCCTACGAGCAGTACTTC
CASSLEGLAGATSYEQYF
>TRBV19|TRBJ1-4|-|-
TGTGCCAGTAGTATCCAGGGCGCTAATGAAAAACTGTTTTTT
CASSIQGANEKLFF
>TRBV2|TRBJ2-1|-|TRBD2
TGTGCCAGCCTGCGACTAGCGGGAGCCTACAATGAGCAGTTCTTC
CASLRLAGAYNEQFF
>TRBV30|TRBJ2-1|-|-
TGTGCCTGGAGTGCCGTCAATGAGCAGTTCTTC
CAWSAVNEQFF
>TRBV27|TRBJ2-5|few|-
TGTGCCAGCAGTTTTACGGGGGTGGACACCCAGTACTTC
CASSFTGVDTQYF
>TRBV18|TRBJ1-3|-|TRBD1
TGTGCCAGCTCACTAGAAGGGGGCGTTGGAAACACCATATATTTT
CASSLEGGVGNTIYF
>TRBV11-2|TRBJ1-1|-|-
TGTGCCAGCAGCTTATACATGGTAATGAACACTGAAGCTTTCTTT
CASSLYMVMNTEAFF
>TRBV7-9|TRBJ1-2|-|TRBD1
TGTGCCAGCAGCCCAGGGGGCGCTAACTATGGCTACACCTTC
CASSPGGANYGYTF
>TRBV28|TRBJ2-1|-|-
TGTGCCAGCAGAACCGATAGCGACATCTCCTACAATGAGCAGTTCTTC
CASRTDSDISYNEQFF
>TRBV4-1|TRBJ1-1|few|-
TGCGCCAGCAGCCTTTCCGGCCGACAGAAAAACACTGAAGCTTTCTTT
CASSLSGRQKNTEAFF
>TRBV7-9|TRBJ1-1|-|-
TGTGCCCGCGCGAGGGTGATGAGCACTGAAGCTTTCTTT
CARARVMSTEAFF
>TRBV9|TRBJ1-2|-|TRBD1
TGTGCCAGCAGTGAGACAGGGGGCGGAATATCGGGCTACACCTTC
CASSETGGGISGYTF
>TRBV15|TRBJ1-1|-|-
TGTGCCACCAGCAGAGACAGGAACACTGAAGCTTTCTTT
CATSRDRNTEAFF
>TRBV6-6|TRBJ1-6|-|-
TGTGCCAGCAGTTATCCCGTTCAGGGGAGAAATTCACCCCTCCACTTT
CASSYPVQGRNSPLHF
>TRBV30|TRBJ2-7|-|-
TGTGCCTGGAGTGGGGGCCTTACGGGCTACGAGCAGTACTTC
CAWSGGLTGYEQYF
>TRBV4-1|TRBJ2-7|-|TRBD1
TGCGCCAGCAGCCAAGTGACAGGGGGCTCCTACGAGCAGTACTTC
CASSQVTGGSYEQYF
>TRBV7-2|TRBJ1-2|-|-
TGTGCCAGCAGCTTAGTTGATGGCGTGACAGAAAACTATGGCTACACCTTC
CASSLVDGVTENYGYTF
>TRBV11-2|TRBJ1-2|-|TRBD1
TGTGCCAGCAGACCAACGGGACAGGGGTTGTTTGGCTACACCTTC
CASRPTGQGLFGYTF
>TRBV19|TRBJ1-1|-|-
TGTGCCAGTACCAACCTCGCGCAGGGAATGAACACTGAAGCTTTCTTT
CASTNLAQGMNTEAFF
>TRBV12-5|TRBJ1-2|once|TRBD1
TGTGCTAGTGGTTTGACACCAGGGGGGGGCTACACCTTC
CASGLTPGGGYTF
>TRBV19|TRBJ2-1|few|TRBD2
TGTGCCAGTAGTCCGACTAGCGGGGGTAACAATGAGCAGTTCTTC
CASSPTSGGNNEQFF
>TRBV7-6|TRBJ2-2|few|TRBD2
TGTGCCAGCAGCTTAGAGGGACTAGCGGTAACCGGGGAGCTGTTTTTT
CASSLEGLAVTGELFF
>TRBV15|TRBJ2-7|-|TRBD1
TGTGCCACCAGCAGAGACCGAGGGACAGGCGCCAGCTACGAGCAGTACTTC
CATSRDRGTGASYEQYF
>TRBV30|TRBJ2-3|once|TRBD2
TGTGCCGCAACTAGCGGGAATGCAGATACGCAGTATTTT
CAATSGNADTQYF
>TRBV7-9|TRBJ2-7|-|TRBD1
TGTGCCAGCAGTTTCGCCGGGACAGGGGGCGACGAGCAGTACTTC
CASSFAGTGGDEQYF
>TRBV2|TRBJ1-1|-|TRBD1
TGTGCCAGCAGTGAAACCGGGACAGGGTTAAACACTGAAGCTTTCTTT
CASSETGTGLNTEAFF
>TRBV19|TRBJ2-1|-|-
TGTGCCAGTAGTGCTTCGGGACTGGACCCGAGGAATGAGCAGTTCTTC
CASSASGLDPRNEQFF
>TRBV5-1|TRBJ2-7|once|-
TGCGCCAGCAGCCCCATCGTCGGGGACGAGCAGTACTTC
CASSPIVGDEQYF
>TRBV7-9|TRBJ1-2|-|TRBD1
TGTGCCAGTGCACAGGGACAGGGGGCTTGGAGTGGCTACACCTTC
CASAQGQGAWSGYTF
>TRBV18|TRBJ1-1|-|-
TGTGCCAGCTCACCAAACGACAAGAACACTGAAGCTTTCTTT
CASSPNDKNTEAFF